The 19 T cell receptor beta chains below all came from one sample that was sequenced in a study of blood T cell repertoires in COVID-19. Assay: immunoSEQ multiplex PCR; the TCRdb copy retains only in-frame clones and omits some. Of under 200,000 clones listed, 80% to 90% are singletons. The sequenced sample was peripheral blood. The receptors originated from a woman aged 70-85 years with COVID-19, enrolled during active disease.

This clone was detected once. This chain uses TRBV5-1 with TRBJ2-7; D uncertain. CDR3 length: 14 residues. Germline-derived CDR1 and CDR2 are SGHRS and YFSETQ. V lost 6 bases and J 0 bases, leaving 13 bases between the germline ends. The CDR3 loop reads CASNGDKSSYEQYF. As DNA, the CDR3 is TGCGCCAGCAACGGTGACAAAAGCTCCTACGAGCAGTACTTC.

CDR3 nucleotide sequence: TGTGCCAGCAGCTTGGACCCTAACAGGGTTCGACACTATGGCTACACCTTC. Translated, it gives CASSLDPNRVRHYGYTF. The chain joins TRBV5-8 to TRBJ1-2; D possibly corresponds to TRBD1 (6 bases). CDR1 is SGHTS and CDR2 is YDEGEE in the germline V gene. This CDR3 region has 17 residues. The V and J ends lost 0 bases and 3 bases respectively, with 18 bases between them.

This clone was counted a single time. The CDR3 spells CASSTPQRGLKTEAFF. As DNA, the CDR3 is TGTGCCAGTAGTACTCCCCAGCGGGGGCTAAAGACTGAAGCTTTCTTT. The chain couples TRBV19 to TRBJ1-1, with TRBD1 as a possible D gene (6 bases). The V end was cut by 4 bases, the J end by 5 bases, with 20 bases between. The CDR3 is 16 residues long. Germline CDR1 reads LNHDA; CDR2 reads SQIVND (reference sequence). Full variable domain (remainder filled in from reference TRBV19 and TRBJ1-1): DGGITQSPKYLFRKEGQNVTLSCEQNLNHDAMYWYRQDPGQGLRLIYYSQIVNDFQKGDIAEGYSVSREKKESFPLTVTSAQKNPTAFYLCASSTPQRGLKTEAFFGQGTRLTVV.

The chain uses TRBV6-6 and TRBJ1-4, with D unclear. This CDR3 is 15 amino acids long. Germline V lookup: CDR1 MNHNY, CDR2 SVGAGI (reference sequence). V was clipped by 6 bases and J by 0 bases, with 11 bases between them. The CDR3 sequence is CASSQLGATNEKLFF. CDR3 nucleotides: TGTGCCAGCAGCCAGCTGGGAGCAACTAATGAAAAACTGTTTTTT.

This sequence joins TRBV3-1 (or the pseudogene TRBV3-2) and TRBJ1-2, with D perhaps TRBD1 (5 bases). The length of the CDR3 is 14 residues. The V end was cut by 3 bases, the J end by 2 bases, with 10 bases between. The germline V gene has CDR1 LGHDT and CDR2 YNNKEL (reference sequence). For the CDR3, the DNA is TGTGCCAGCAGCCACGGGGGTTGGAACTATGGCTACACCTTC. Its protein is CASSHGGWNYGYTF.

The CDR3 DNA reads TGTGCCTGGAGTGACCCGCGGACAGGGTCCAAAAACATTCAGTACTTC. Translation: CAWSDPRTGSKNIQYF. The rearrangement uses TRBV30 and TRBJ2-4, with 8 bases fitting TRBD1. Germline CDR1 reads GTSNPN; CDR2 reads SVGIG (reference sequence). CDR3 size: 16 residues. With V trimmed by 1 base and J by 2 bases, 7 bases remained unmatched. Drawing the rest from reference TRBV30 and TRBJ2-4, the complete variable domain is SQTIHQWPATLVQPVGSPLSLECTVEGTSNPNLYWYRQAAGRGLQLLFYSVGIGQISSEVPQNLSASRPQDRQFILSSKKLLLSDSGFYLCAWSDPRTGSKNIQYFGAGTRLSVL.

The CDR3 is CASSVVEETQYF. CDR3 DNA sequence: TGTGCCAGCAGTGTAGTGGAAGAGACCCAGTACTTC. The rearrangement uses TRBV2 and TRBJ2-5; D is undetermined. Germline V gene sequence: CDR1 SNHLY, CDR2 FYNNEI. V lost 4 bases to trimming and J lost 3 bases, with 6 bases between them. The CDR3 extends over 12 amino acids.

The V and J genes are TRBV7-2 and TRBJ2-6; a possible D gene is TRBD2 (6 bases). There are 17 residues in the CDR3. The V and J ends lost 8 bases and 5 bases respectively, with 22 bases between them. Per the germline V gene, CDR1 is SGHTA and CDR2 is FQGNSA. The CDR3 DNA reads TGTGCCAGCTTCAGTGGGGACTGGGGTCTCTGGGCCAACGTCCTGACTTTC. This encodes CASFSGDWGLWANVLTF. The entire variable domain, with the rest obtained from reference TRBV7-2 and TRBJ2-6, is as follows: GAGVSQSPSNKVTEKGKDVELRCDPISGHTALYWYRQSLGQGLEFLIYFQGNSAPDKSGLPSDRFSAERTGGSVSTLTIQRTQQEDSAVYLCASFSGDWGLWANVLTFGAGSRLTVL.

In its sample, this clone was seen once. CDR3 residues: CASTTGAHYGGAGYEQYF. In DNA, the CDR3 is TGTGCCAGCACCACCGGGGCCCACTATGGAGGGGCTGGCTACGAGCAGTACTTC. V gene TRBV19 combines with J gene TRBJ2-7, with a tentative D call TRBD2 (6 bases). The CDR3 contains 18 residues. Germline V lookup: CDR1 LNHDA, CDR2 SQIVND (reference sequence). V was trimmed by 9 bases and J by 3 bases, leaving 30 bases between them.

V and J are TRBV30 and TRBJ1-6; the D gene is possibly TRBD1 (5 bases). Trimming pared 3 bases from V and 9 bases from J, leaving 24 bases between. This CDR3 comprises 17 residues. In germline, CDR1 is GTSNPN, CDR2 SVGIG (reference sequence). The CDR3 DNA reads TGTGCCTGGAGACCCCGGGACTCCTGGGCCTTAGTTTCACCCCTCCACTTT. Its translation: CAWRPRDSWALVSPLHF.

For the CDR3, the DNA is TGTGCCAGCTCCCGGGAGGGGTTGGGCACTGAAGCTTTCTTT. Its protein is CASSREGLGTEAFF. The chain is built from TRBV18 and TRBJ1-1; TRBD1 might be the D (5 bases). V dropped 6 bases and J dropped 4 bases, with 15 bases sitting between them. The V gene's germline CDR1 is KGHSH and CDR2 LQKENI. The CDR3 extends over 14 amino acids.

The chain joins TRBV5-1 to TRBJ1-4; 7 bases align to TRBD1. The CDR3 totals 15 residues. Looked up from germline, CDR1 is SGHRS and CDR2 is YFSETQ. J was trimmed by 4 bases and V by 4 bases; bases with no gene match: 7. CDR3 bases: TGCGCCAGCAGCAGACAGGGACAGTTTAATGAAAAACTGTTTTTT. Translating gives CASSRQGQFNEKLFF. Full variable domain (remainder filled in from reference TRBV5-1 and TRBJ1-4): KAGVTQTPRYLIKTRGQQVTLSCSPISGHRSVSWYQQTPGQGLQFLFEYFSETQRNKGNFPGRFSGRQFSNSRSEMNVSTLELGDSALYLCASSRQGQFNEKLFFGSGTQLSVL.

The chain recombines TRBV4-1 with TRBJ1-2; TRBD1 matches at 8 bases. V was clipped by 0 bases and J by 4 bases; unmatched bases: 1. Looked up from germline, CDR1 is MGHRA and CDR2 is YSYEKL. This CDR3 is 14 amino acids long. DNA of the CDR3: TGCGCCAGCAGCCAAGATACAGGGGGCTATGGCTACACCTTC. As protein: CASSQDTGGYGYTF.

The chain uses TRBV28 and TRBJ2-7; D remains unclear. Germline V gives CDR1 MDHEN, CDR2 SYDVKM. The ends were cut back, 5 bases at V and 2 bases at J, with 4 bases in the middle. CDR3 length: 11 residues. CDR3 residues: CASSRAYEQYF. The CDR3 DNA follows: TGTGCCAGCAGTCGCGCCTACGAGCAGTACTTC.

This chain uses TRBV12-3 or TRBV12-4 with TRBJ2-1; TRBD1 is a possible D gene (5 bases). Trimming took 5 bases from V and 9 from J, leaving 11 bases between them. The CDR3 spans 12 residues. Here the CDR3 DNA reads TGTGCCAGCAGTAAAACAGGCAGTGAGCAGTTCTTC. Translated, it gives CASSKTGSEQFF.

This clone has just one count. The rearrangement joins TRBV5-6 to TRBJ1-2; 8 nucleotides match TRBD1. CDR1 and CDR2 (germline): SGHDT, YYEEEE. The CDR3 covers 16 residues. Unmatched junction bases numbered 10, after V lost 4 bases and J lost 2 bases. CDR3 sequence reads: CASSVVGQGGNYGYTF. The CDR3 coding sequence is TGTGCCAGCAGCGTGGTCGGACAGGGAGGGAACTATGGCTACACCTTC. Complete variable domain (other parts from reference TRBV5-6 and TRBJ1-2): DAGVTQSPTHLIKTRGQQVTLRCSPKSGHDTVSWYQQALGQGPQFIFQYYEEEERQRGNFPDRFSGHQFPNYSSELNVNALLLGDSALYLCASSVVGQGGNYGYTFGSGTRLTVV.

DNA of the CDR3: TGTGCCAGCAGTTTTGATACAGGGTTGGATGGCTACACCTTC. It yields the protein CASSFDTGLDGYTF. This rearrangement joins TRBV28 to TRBJ1-2, with D possibly being TRBD1 (6 bases). Trimming shortened V by 3 bases and J by 6 bases, and 14 bases separated the two germline ends. The V gene's germline CDR1 is MDHEN and CDR2 SYDVKM. The CDR3 consists of 14 residues.

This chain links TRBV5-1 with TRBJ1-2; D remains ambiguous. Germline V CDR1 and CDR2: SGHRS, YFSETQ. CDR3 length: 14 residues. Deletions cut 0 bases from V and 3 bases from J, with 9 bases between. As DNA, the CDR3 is TGCGCCAGCAGCTTGGACGAGGGATACTATGGCTACACCTTC. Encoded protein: CASSLDEGYYGYTF.

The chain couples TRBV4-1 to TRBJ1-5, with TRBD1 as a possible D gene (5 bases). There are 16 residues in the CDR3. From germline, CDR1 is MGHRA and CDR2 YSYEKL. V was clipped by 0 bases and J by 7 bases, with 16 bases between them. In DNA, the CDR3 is TGCGCCAGCAGCCAAGACGGGCGGGGGGGAGAGCAGCCCCAGCATTTT. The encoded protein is CASSQDGRGGEQPQHF.